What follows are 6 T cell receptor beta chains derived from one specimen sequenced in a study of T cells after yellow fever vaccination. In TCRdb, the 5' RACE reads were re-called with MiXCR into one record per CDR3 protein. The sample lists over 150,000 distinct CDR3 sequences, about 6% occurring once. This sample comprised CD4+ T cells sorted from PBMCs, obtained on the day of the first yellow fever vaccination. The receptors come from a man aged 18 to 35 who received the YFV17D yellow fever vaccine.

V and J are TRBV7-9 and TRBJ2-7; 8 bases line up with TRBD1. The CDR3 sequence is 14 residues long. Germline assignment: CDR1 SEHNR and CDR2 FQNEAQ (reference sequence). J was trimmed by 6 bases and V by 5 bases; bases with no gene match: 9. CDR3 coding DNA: TGTGCCAGCAGCCAGGGGGCCGAAGGGTCCGAGCAGTACTTC. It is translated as CASSQGAEGSEQYF.

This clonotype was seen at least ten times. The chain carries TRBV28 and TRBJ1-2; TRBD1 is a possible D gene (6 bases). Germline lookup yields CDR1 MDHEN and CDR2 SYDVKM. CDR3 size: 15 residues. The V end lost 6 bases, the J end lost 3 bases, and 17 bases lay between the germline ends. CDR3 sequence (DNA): TGTGCCAGCAGAGAAGCGGGGGCGACGGACTATGGCTACACCTTC. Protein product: CASREAGATDYGYTF.

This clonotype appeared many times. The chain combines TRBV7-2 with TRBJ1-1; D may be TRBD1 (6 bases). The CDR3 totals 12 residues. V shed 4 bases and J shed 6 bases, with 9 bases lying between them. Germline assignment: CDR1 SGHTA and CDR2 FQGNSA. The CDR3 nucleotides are TGTGCCAGCAGCTGGGACACGTCTGAAGCTTTCTTT. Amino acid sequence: CASSWDTSEAFF.

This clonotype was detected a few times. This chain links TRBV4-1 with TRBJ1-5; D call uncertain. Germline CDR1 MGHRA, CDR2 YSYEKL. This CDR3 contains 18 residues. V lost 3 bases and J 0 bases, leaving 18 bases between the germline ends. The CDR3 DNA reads TGCGCCAGCAGCCACATAGGGATAACTCGGTCTAGCAATCAGCCCCAGCATTTT. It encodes CASSHIGITRSSNQPQHF.

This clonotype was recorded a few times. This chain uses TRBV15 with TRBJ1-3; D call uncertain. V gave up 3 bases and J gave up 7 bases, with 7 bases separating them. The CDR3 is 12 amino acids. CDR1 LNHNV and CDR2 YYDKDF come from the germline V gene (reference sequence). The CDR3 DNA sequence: TGTGCCACCAGCAGGAGAGACAACACCATATATTTT. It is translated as CATSRRDNTIYF.

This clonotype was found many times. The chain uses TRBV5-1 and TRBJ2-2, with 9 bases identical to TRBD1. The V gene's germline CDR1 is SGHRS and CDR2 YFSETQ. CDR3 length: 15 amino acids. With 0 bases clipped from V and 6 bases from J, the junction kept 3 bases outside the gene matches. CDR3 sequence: CASSLDRGRSGELFF. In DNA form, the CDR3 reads TGCGCCAGCAGCTTGGACAGGGGGCGATCCGGGGAGCTGTTTTTT.